The clone carrying this TCR beta chain was seen more than once but under ten times. There are 18 residues in the CDR3. J was trimmed by 1 base and V by 3 bases; bases with no gene match: 9. CDR1 MNHEY and CDR2 SMNVEV come from the germline V gene (reference sequence). Each CDR3 protein gets one entry after TCRdb re-called the 5' RACE reads with MiXCR. This sample has about 250,000 distinct CDR3 sequences, with over 30% found just once. The sample comes from a study of CD8 T cells in ankylosing spondylitis. The V call is TRBV27, the J call TRBJ2-7; TRBD2 agrees at 13 bases. Sequenced input: blood, either unsorted or a sorted T cell fraction (not recorded which). The clonotype was recovered from a male donor with ankylosing spondylitis or in good health (not recorded which). The CDR3 loop reads CASSFVTSGGFLSYEQYF. CDR3 DNA: TGTGCCAGCAGTTTCGTGACTAGCGGGGGGTTTCTGTCCTACGAGCAGTACTTC.